What follows are 13 T cell receptor beta chains derived from one specimen sequenced in a study of blood T cell repertoires in COVID-19 (dated by TCRdb to the early 2020s). The library came from the immunoSEQ multiplex PCR assay. TCRdb obtained this table from immuneACCESS and retained in-frame rearrangements with V and J assigned. These tables miss some clones; where compared with another copy, unresolved V genes account for less than half of the shortfall, and the remainder is unexplained. The sample includes a few hundred thousand clones, with around 86% observed a single time. The ten largest clonotypes hold 10% of the sample. Sample: PBMCs or T cells enriched from blood (not recorded which). The source is a young woman who had recovered from COVID-19.

V is TRBV27 and J is TRBJ1-2; D gene ambiguous. Per germline, CDR1 MNHEY and CDR2 SMNVEV (reference sequence). Trimming took 3 bases from V and 0 from J, leaving 8 bases between them. This CDR3 spans 14 amino acids. CDR3 residues: CASSFNRANYGYTF. The CDR3 DNA reads as TGTGCCAGCAGTTTTAACAGAGCTAACTATGGCTACACCTTC.

The chain uses TRBV27 and TRBJ1-2, with D uncertain. The CDR3 length is 14 residues. The germline V gene has CDR1 MNHEY and CDR2 SMNVEV (reference sequence). The V end was cut by 4 bases, the J end by 0 bases, with 9 bases between. The CDR3 loop reads CASSSLEANYGYTF. In DNA form, the CDR3 reads TGTGCCAGCAGTTCCCTAGAAGCTAACTATGGCTACACCTTC.

The chain links TRBV27 to TRBJ2-5, with TRBD2 matching over 12 bases. CDR1 and CDR2 (germline): MNHEY, SMNVEV (reference sequence). Germline trimming cut 4 bases from V and 1 base from J; bases unmatched to any gene: 4. The CDR3 spans 16 residues. CDR3 DNA: TGTGCCAGCAGTTCCCTAGCGGGGGGGCTCCAAGAGACCCAGTACTTC. It specifies CASSSLAGGLQETQYF.

The gene calls are TRBV28 and TRBJ2-7; D unresolved. The V end was cut by 3 bases, the J end by 4 bases, with 7 bases between. The CDR3 is made up of 12 amino acids. The germline V gene has CDR1 MDHEN and CDR2 SYDVKM. The CDR3 protein is CASSFPRYEQYF. In nucleotides, the CDR3 is TGTGCCAGCAGTTTCCCCAGGTACGAGCAGTACTTC.

The chain combines TRBV10-3 with TRBJ2-7, with D perhaps TRBD1 (5 bases). The CDR3 sequence is 13 residues long. Germline V gene data show CDR1 as ENHRY and CDR2 as SYGVKD. The V and J ends lost 11 bases and 0 bases respectively, with 14 bases between them. This chain's CDR3 is CAATNRPSYEQYF. DNA for the CDR3: TGTGCCGCTACAAACAGGCCCTCCTACGAGCAGTACTTC.

V usage is TRBV6-4 and J usage is TRBJ1-4; TRBD1 aligns across 8 bases. The CDR3 consists of 17 residues. Germline values: CDR1 MRHNA, CDR2 SNTAGT. V lost 7 bases and J lost 4; bases outside the gene matches: 14. The CDR3, as DNA: TGTGCCAGCACTGCGAAACCAGGAGGGACAGGTAATGAAAAACTGTTTTTT. Residues: CASTAKPGGTGNEKLFF.

J is TRBJ2-7 and V is TRBV10-3; perhaps TRBD1 as D (5 bases). Germline loops: CDR1 ENHRY, CDR2 SYGVKD. Trimming took 11 bases from V and 0 from J, leaving 14 bases between them. CDR3 size: 13 residues. CDR3 coding DNA: TGTGCCGCCTGGGGCCCGAGCTCCTACGAGCAGTACTTC. Translating gives CAAWGPSSYEQYF.

The rearrangement uses TRBV18 and TRBJ1-4, with a weak D call TRBD1 (5 bases). CDR3 length equals 15 residues. CDR1 is KGHSH, CDR2 LQKENI, per germline. Trimming pared 1 base from V and 7 bases from J, leaving 13 bases between. The CDR3 loop reads CASSPRGGVGEKLFF. Here the CDR3 DNA reads TGTGCCAGCTCACCACGCGGAGGGGTGGGTGAAAAACTGTTTTTT.

V and J are TRBV4-1 and TRBJ1-4; no firm D call. The V end lost 1 base, the J end lost 4 bases, and 10 bases lay between the germline ends. CDR1 and CDR2 (germline): MGHRA, YSYEKL. The CDR3 totals 15 residues. CDR3 DNA: TGCGCCAGCAGCCAAGCGGACGGGGTTAATGAAAAACTGTTTTTT. Protein: CASSQADGVNEKLFF.

J is TRBJ2-7 and V is TRBV28; 8 bases align to TRBD1. The CDR3 extends over 16 amino acids. Germline V gene lookup returns CDR1 MDHEN and CDR2 SYDVKM. The ends lost 5 bases at V and 0 bases at J; junction bases unmatched: 9. The CDR3 region is CASSPLYRGFSYEQYF. CDR3 in DNA: TGTGCCAGCAGTCCTCTGTACAGGGGGTTCTCCTACGAGCAGTACTTC.

The chain joins TRBV19 to TRBJ1-4; D is undetermined. The germline V gene has CDR1 LNHDA and CDR2 SQIVND (reference sequence). This CDR3 region has 12 residues. V lost 10 bases, J lost 8 bases, and 14 bases lay in between. The DNA of the CDR3 is TGTGCCACCTCCGGGAGGCGCGAAAAACTGTTTTTT. It yields the protein CATSGRREKLFF. Combining the CDR3 with reference TRBV19 and TRBJ1-4 gives the whole variable domain DGGITQSPKYLFRKEGQNVTLSCEQNLNHDAMYWYRQDPGQGLRLIYYSQIVNDFQKGDIAEGYSVSREKKESFPLTVTSAQKNPTAFYLCATSGRREKLFFGSGTQLSVL.

The chain carries TRBV11-2 and TRBJ2-3; the match to TRBD2 covers 10 bases. CDR3 length: 16 amino acids. Germline CDR1 reads SGHAT; CDR2 reads FQNNGV. V lost 6 bases, J lost 4 bases, and 10 bases stayed unmatched. The CDR3 coding sequence is TGTGCCAGCAGTCCTCTAGCGGGAGTGGGGGCAGATACGCAGTATTTT. It yields the protein CASSPLAGVGADTQYF.

This clone was seen a single time. This sequence joins TRBV24-1 and TRBJ2-7; D may be TRBD1 (5 bases). CDR3 length equals 13 residues. V lost 4 bases and J 5 bases, leaving 11 bases between the germline ends. Germline CDR1 reads KGHDR; CDR2 reads SFDVKD. In DNA form, the CDR3 reads TGTGCCACCAGTGACGTAAGGGGAAACGAGCAGTACTTC. Translated: CATSDVRGNEQYF.